The clone carrying this TCR beta chain appeared a few times. There were TCR beta CDR3 regions amplified from RNA transcripts. TCR CDR3 underwent first-round RT-PCR with the HTBI primer set. Using its own MiXCR run on the multiplex PCR reads, TCRdb lists one record per CDR3 protein. The sample has roughly 500,000 distinct CDR3 sequences, 22% seen once. The data were obtained in a study of T cells in Graves' hyperthyroidism and ophthalmopathy. Patients affected by ophthalmopathy presented a Clinical Activity Score of at least 3, a NOSPECS grade of at least 4, and disease duration below 3 months. Exclusions: uncontrolled infection, other autoimmune disease, pregnancy, lactation. The germline CDR1 and CDR2 sequences are MDHEN and SYDVKM. Trimming removed 7 bases from V and 4 bases from J; junction bases left unmatched: 6. The CDR3 has 13 amino acids.

The sequence was obtained from a woman in her sixties or seventies with Graves' ophthalmopathy. The rearrangement uses TRBV28 and TRBJ1-2, with 7 bases aligning to TRBD1. Material for sequencing was blood. Here the CDR3 DNA reads TGTGCCAGCAAAAGGGGGCTTAGCTATGGCTACACCTTC. The encoded protein is CASKRGLSYGYTF.